The 18 T cell receptor beta chains below were found in one sample sequenced in a study of T cell changes during pregnancy in multiple sclerosis. The assay was immunoSEQ multiplex PCR, and TCRdb's table has in-frame clones only and misses some. This sample has approximately 49,000 clones, with 92% found just once. Source: CD4+ T cells from peripheral blood mononuclear cells, taken in the second trimester of pregnancy. Source of these receptors: a female donor in good health, enrolled as a control in a pregnancy study.

CDR3 nucleotides: TGTGCCAGCAGTCCAATCCCCAGCAGGGTTGCTAGCAATCAGCCCCAGCATTTT. It encodes CASSPIPSRVASNQPQHF. The V gene is TRBV28, the J gene TRBJ1-5; D is perhaps TRBD1 (5 bases). This CDR3 contains 18 residues. V lost 5 bases and J lost 0, with 20 bases in between. Germline V CDR1 and CDR2: MDHEN, SYDVKM.

The rearrangement joins TRBV4-2 to TRBJ2-1; 8 bases map to TRBD2. CDR3 length: 14 amino acids. V gave up 11 bases and J gave up 0 bases; unmatched junction bases: 6. Germline assignment: CDR1 LGHNA and CDR2 YNFKEQ. The CDR3 DNA sequence: TGTGCCTCCGGGGGGGACTACTCCTACAATGAGCAGTTCTTC. Its protein is CASGGDYSYNEQFF.

The chain joins TRBV5-8 to TRBJ2-5; tentatively, D is TRBD1 (6 bases). Trimming pared 7 bases from V and 2 bases from J, leaving 12 bases between. Germline V gene sequence: CDR1 SGHTS, CDR2 YDEGEE. The CDR3 length is 13 residues. Here the CDR3 DNA reads TGTGCCAGCGGCCGACAGGTACAAGAGACCCAGTACTTC. This sequence encodes CASGRQVQETQYF.

V and J are TRBV6-1 and TRBJ1-2; D may be TRBD1 (6 bases). Germline CDR1 MNHNS, CDR2 SASEGT. There are 13 residues in the CDR3. Between the trimmed V and J ends, which lost 7 bases and 0 bases, there was a span of 9 bases. CDR3 amino acids: CASNRAPNYGYTF. CDR3 sequence (DNA): TGTGCCAGCAACAGGGCTCCTAACTATGGCTACACCTTC.

The chain is built from TRBV11-2 and TRBJ2-3; no reliable D call. V lost 4 bases and J 4 bases, leaving 15 bases between the germline ends. CDR1 and CDR2 from the germline V gene are SGHAT and FQNNGV. This CDR3 comprises 15 residues. CDR3 DNA: TGTGCCAGCAGCTCCATTGTTTCGGTCGCAGATACGCAGTATTTT. It translates to CASSSIVSVADTQYF.

The chain combines TRBV5-6 with TRBJ1-1; TRBD1 aligns across 9 bases. This CDR3 is 16 amino acids long. The V gene's germline CDR1 is SGHDT and CDR2 YYEEEE. V lost 0 bases, J lost 6 bases, and 9 bases stayed unmatched. In DNA form, the CDR3 reads TGTGCCAGCAGCTTGGCCGGGACAGGGCATTGGTCTGAAGCTTTCTTT. It encodes CASSLAGTGHWSEAFF. Filled out from reference TRBV5-6 and TRBJ1-1, the complete variable domain reads DAGVTQSPTHLIKTRGQQVTLRCSPKSGHDTVSWYQQALGQGPQFIFQYYEEEERQRGNFPDRFSGHQFPNYSSELNVNALLLGDSALYLCASSLAGTGHWSEAFFGQGTRLTVV.

The rearrangement joins TRBV28 to TRBJ2-1, with D uncertain. Trimming shortened V by 7 bases and J by 5 bases, and 15 bases separated the two germline ends. Germline CDR1 is MDHEN and CDR2 is SYDVKM. The CDR3 extends over 14 amino acids. CDR3 coding DNA: TGTGCCAGCAAAGCCCCATTCCGAAACAATGAGCAGTTCTTC. Translated: CASKAPFRNNEQFF. Drawing the rest from reference TRBV28 and TRBJ2-1, the complete variable domain is DVKVTQSSRYLVKRTGEKVFLECVQDMDHENMFWYRQDPGLGLRLIYFSYDVKMKEKGDIPEGYSVSREKKERFSLILESASTNQTSMYLCASKAPFRNNEQFFGPGTRLTVL.

This clone was seen more than once but under ten times. V is TRBV11-3 and J is TRBJ1-6; no reliable D call. CDR1 and CDR2 (germline): SGHNT, YENEEA. The CDR3 loop spans 13 amino acids. V shed 2 bases and J shed 5 bases, with 4 bases lying between them. CDR3 DNA sequence: TGTGCCAGCAGCTTACAAAATAATTCACCCCTCCACTTT. Its translation is CASSLQNNSPLHF.

The chain recombines TRBV7-9 with TRBJ1-3, with TRBD1 matching 8 bases. The germline gives CDR1 SEHNR, CDR2 FQNEAQ (reference sequence). This CDR3 is 17 amino acids long. J gave up 0 bases and V 1 base, and 5 bases lay outside the gene matches. The CDR3 sequence is CASSLGGQVRSGNTIYF. The CDR3, as DNA: TGTGCCAGCAGCTTAGGGGGACAGGTACGCTCTGGAAACACCATATATTTT.

The genes are TRBV30 and TRBJ2-7; D is undetermined. This CDR3 region has 11 residues. Germline V gives CDR1 GTSNPN, CDR2 SVGIG (reference sequence). Trimming took off 0 bases at V and 6 bases at J, with 6 bases between the two ends. The CDR3 DNA reads TGTGCCTGGAGTGTACGAGGCGAGCAGTACTTC. It is translated as CAWSVRGEQYF.

The rearrangement links TRBV4-1 to TRBJ1-1; D is uncertain. Trimming left V 4 bases short and J 3 bases short, with 15 bases between. Germline values: CDR1 MGHRA, CDR2 YSYEKL. CDR3 length equals 15 residues. CDR3 in amino acids: CASSPRTVYDTEAFF. DNA of the CDR3: TGCGCCAGCAGCCCCCGGACTGTCTATGACACTGAAGCTTTCTTT.

As concerns this clone: One end of the junction does not line up with germline, which may come from a read error. The rearrangement joins TRBV19 to TRBJ1-5; 7 bases align to TRBD1. CDR1 and CDR2 from the germline V gene are LNHDA and SQIVND (reference sequence). This CDR3 comprises 16 residues. The CDR3 region has the DNA TGTGCCAGTAGTTCCTTCACGGGACAGCCAGCAATCAGCGCCTATTTT. This gives the protein CASSSFTGQPAISAYF.

The rearrangement uses TRBV10-3 and TRBJ2-7; D is unresolved. The germline V gene encodes CDR1 ENHRY and CDR2 SYGVKD. This CDR3 has 13 amino acids. The V gene lost 6 bases and the J gene lost 3 bases, with 12 bases spanning the gap. CDR3 bases: TGTGCCATCAGGAAGGAGAATTTCTACGAGCAGTACTTC. This translates into CAIRKENFYEQYF.

The rearrangement joins TRBV4-2 to TRBJ2-2; 11 nucleotides agree with TRBD2. Per the germline V gene, CDR1 is LGHNA and CDR2 is YNFKEQ. With V trimmed by 0 bases and J by 7 bases, 7 bases remained unmatched. The CDR3 runs 17 residues. Here the CDR3 reads CASSQEAFSGRGGELFF. DNA of the CDR3: TGTGCCAGCAGCCAAGAAGCTTTTAGCGGGAGGGGCGGGGAGCTGTTTTTT.

The J gene is TRBJ1-2, the V gene TRBV30; D unclear. Per germline, CDR1 GTSNPN and CDR2 SVGIG (reference sequence). V lost 2 bases and J 7 bases, leaving 11 bases between the germline ends. This CDR3 is built from 12 residues. CDR3 region: CAWSRRERGYTF. In DNA form, the CDR3 reads TGTGCCTGGAGTCGTAGAGAACGTGGCTACACCTTC.

The chain is built from TRBV11-2 and TRBJ1-4; D remains ambiguous. Looked up from germline, CDR1 is SGHAT and CDR2 is FQNNGV. The CDR3 extends over 12 amino acids. Trimming removed 5 bases at V and 14 bases at J, with 15 bases between. CDR3 sequence reads: CASSPTPSGLFF. For the CDR3, the DNA is TGTGCCAGCAGCCCGACGCCATCGGGGCTGTTTTTT.

The V gene is TRBV27, the J gene TRBJ2-2; D might be TRBD1 (5 bases). CDR1 and CDR2 from the germline V gene are MNHEY and SMNVEV (reference sequence). With 3 bases removed from V and 6 bases from J, the gap between germline ends came to 8 bases. The CDR3 covers 13 residues. The CDR3 region is CASSFRGSGELFF. In DNA form, the CDR3 reads TGTGCCAGCAGTTTTAGGGGATCCGGGGAGCTGTTTTTT.

The chain has TRBV6-4 and TRBJ2-2; TRBD2 aligns across 9 bases. The CDR3 length is 21 residues. Germline-derived CDR1 and CDR2 are MRHNA and SNTAGT. J was trimmed by 6 bases and V by 2 bases; bases with no gene match: 22. CDR3 residues: CASSDPARVRGGRWGAGELFF. For the CDR3, the DNA is TGTGCCAGCAGTGACCCGGCAAGGGTGCGGGGGGGCAGGTGGGGAGCCGGGGAGCTGTTTTTT.